A selection of T cell receptor beta chains follows, all from one sample in a study of CD8+ T cells in alopecia areata. The protocol was immunoSEQ multiplex PCR, while the TCRdb copy is restricted to in-frame clones and leaves out a portion. This table holds about 210,000 clones, around three fifths found once. Here the sequenced sample was CD4+ T cells sorted from blood, taken at week 4, from a patient treated with tofacitinib. All receptors come from a human donor with alopecia areata. CDR3s include the opening cysteine and the closing phenylalanine or tryptophan. The D gene is left open where the match is weak. Some rows mark clone size as missing; the rest say once, few, many or name a class of expanded clone.

TGTGCCAGCACTGGCCTAACCTACTACAATGAGCAGTTCTTC	CASTGLTYYNEQFF	-	TRBJ2-1	-	TRBV7-8
TGCAGCACGCAGGGGTACTATGGCTACACCTTC	CSTQGYYGYTF	-	TRBJ1-2	-	TRBV29-1
TGTGCCATCTCTCCGGGAGGAGAGACCCAGTACTTC	CAISPGGETQYF	-	TRBJ2-5	TRBD2	TRBV10-3
TGCAGCGTTGTAAGGCAGGAAGAGGGGGAAAAACTGTTTTTT	CSVVRQEEGEKLFF	-	TRBJ1-4	-	TRBV29-1
TGTGCCAGCAGCTTGGTCGTCCGGGACAGAGATTACGAGCAGTACTTC	CASSLVVRDRDYEQYF	-	TRBJ2-7	TRBD1	TRBV7-9
TGTGCCAGCAGTGACCTCGGTTGGTCCGGGGGCCACGAGCAGTACTTC	CASSDLGWSGGHEQYF	-	TRBJ2-7	-	TRBV25-1
TGTGCCAGCAGCACGGACGACCCGACAGGGGGCGGACTAAATCAGCCCCAGCATTTT	CASSTDDPTGGGLNQPQHF	-	TRBJ1-5	-	TRBV21-1
TGTGCCAGCAGCTTGGATGTTAATTCACCCCTCCACTTT	CASSLDVNSPLHF	-	TRBJ1-6	-	TRBV5-6
TGTGCCAGCAGCTTAGCCACTAGTTATGAGCAGTTCTTC	CASSLATSYEQFF	-	TRBJ2-1	-	TRBV7-2
TGCAGCGTTGACGGCGGGGGGGCCCACGAGCAGTACTTC	CSVDGGGAHEQYF	few	TRBJ2-7	TRBD2	TRBV29-1
TGCAGCGTTGAAGATGGACAGGCTTACACTGAAGCTTTCTTT	CSVEDGQAYTEAFF	-	TRBJ1-1	TRBD1	TRBV29-1
TGTGCCAGCGTCCGGGAGTATAGCAATCAGCCCCAGCATTTT	CASVREYSNQPQHF	-	TRBJ1-5	-	TRBV2
TGCGCCAGCCGACTAGATGGGAACACCGGGGAGCTGTTTTTT	CASRLDGNTGELFF	-	TRBJ2-2	-	TRBV5-1
TGTGCCTGGAGTACCGGGACTAGCGGGGGTAATGAGCAGTTCTTC	CAWSTGTSGGNEQFF	-	TRBJ2-1	TRBD2	TRBV30
TGCAGCGTGGAAAGAGACAGGGATGGCTACACCTTC	CSVERDRDGYTF	-	TRBJ1-2	TRBD1	TRBV29-1
TGCAGCGTTGAAGAATGGAGAGGAAACACCATATATTTT	CSVEEWRGNTIYF	-	TRBJ1-3	-	TRBV29-1
TGTGCCAGCAGCCAAGATTGGGCCTTCAACACTGAAGCTTTCTTT	CASSQDWAFNTEAFF	-	TRBJ1-1	-	TRBV4-2
TGTACCATGACGGGGCTAAATGAGCAGTTCTTC	CTMTGLNEQFF	-	TRBJ2-1	-	TRBV30
TGCAGCGTTGGAGTCGGGGCGGGGGAGACCCAGTACTTC	CSVGVGAGETQYF	-	TRBJ2-5	-	TRBV29-1
TGCGCCAGCAGCCAAGATATCAGGACAGGGAAGACTTTCTTT	CASSQDIRTGKTFF	-	TRBJ1-1	TRBD1	TRBV4-3
TGTGCCAGCAGTCCCCCTCGAGGGACCTACTACGAGCAGTACTTC	CASSPPRGTYYEQYF	-	TRBJ2-7	-	TRBV7-9
TGCGCCAGCAGCTTTTCTCAGTCTAACACTGAAGCTTTCTTT	CASSFSQSNTEAFF	-	TRBJ1-1	-	TRBV5-1
TGTGCCAGCAGCTTCACAGGGAAAGATACGCAGTATTTT	CASSFTGKDTQYF	few	TRBJ2-3	-	TRBV7-9